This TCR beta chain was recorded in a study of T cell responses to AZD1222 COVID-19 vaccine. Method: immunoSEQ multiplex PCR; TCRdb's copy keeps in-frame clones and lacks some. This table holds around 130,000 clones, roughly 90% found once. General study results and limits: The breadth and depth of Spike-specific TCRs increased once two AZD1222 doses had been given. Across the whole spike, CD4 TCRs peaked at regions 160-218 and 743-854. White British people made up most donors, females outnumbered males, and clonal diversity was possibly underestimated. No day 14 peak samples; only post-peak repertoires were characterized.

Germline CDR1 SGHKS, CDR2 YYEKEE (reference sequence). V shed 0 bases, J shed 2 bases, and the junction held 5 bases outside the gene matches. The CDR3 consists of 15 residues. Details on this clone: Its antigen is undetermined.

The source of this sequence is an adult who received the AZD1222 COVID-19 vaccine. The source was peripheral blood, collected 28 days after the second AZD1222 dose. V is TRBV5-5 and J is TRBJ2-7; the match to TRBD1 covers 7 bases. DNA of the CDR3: TGTGCCAGCAGCTTGGCGAAGGGGGCTGCCTACGAGCAGTACTTC. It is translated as CASSLAKGAAYEQYF.